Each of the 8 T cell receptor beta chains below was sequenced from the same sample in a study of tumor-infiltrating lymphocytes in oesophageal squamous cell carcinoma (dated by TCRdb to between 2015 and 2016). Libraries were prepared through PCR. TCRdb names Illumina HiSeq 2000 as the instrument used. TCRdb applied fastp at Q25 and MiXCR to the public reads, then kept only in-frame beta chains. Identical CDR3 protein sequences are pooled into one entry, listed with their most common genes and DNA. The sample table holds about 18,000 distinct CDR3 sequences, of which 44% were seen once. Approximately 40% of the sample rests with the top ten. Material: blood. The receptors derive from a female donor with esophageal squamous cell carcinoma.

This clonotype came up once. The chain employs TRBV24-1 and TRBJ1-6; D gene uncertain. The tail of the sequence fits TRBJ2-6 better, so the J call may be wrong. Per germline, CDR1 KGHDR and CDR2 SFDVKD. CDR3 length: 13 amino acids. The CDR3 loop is CATGISGANVLTF. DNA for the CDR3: TGTGCCACCGGGATCTCTGGGGCCAACGTCCTGACTTTC.

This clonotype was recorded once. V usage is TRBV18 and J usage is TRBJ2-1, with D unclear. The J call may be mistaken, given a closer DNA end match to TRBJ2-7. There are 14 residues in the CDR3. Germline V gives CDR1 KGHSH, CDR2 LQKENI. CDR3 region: CASSLPGRAYEQYF. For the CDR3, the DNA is TGTGCCAGCTCACTCCCGGGTAGAGCGTACGAGCAGTACTTC.

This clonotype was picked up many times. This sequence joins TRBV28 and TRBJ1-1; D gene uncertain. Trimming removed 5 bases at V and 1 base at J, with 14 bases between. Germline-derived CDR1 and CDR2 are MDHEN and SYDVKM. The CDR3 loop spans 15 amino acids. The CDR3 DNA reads TGTGCCAGCAGTCCCCTCGGAGCCAAGAACACTGAAGCTTTCTTT. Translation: CASSPLGAKNTEAFF.

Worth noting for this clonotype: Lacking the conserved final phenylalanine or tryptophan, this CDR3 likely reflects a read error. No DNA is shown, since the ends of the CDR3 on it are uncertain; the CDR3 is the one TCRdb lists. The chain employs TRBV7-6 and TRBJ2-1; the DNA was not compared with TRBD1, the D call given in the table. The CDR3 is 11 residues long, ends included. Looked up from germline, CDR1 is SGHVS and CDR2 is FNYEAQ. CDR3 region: CASSLVGGIGS.

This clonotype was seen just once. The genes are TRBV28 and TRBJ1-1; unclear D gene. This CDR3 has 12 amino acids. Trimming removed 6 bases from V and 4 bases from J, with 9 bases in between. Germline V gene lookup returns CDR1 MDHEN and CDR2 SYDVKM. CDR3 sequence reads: CASSAFATEAFF. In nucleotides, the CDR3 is TGTGCCAGCAGCGCTTTCGCCACTGAAGCTTTCTTT.

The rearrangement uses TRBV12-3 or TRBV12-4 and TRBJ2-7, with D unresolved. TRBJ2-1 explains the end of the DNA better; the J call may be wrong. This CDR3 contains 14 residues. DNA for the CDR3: TGTGCCAGCAGTTTTATCTTGGGTTTTCGAGAGCAGTTCTTC. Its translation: CASSFILGFREQFF.

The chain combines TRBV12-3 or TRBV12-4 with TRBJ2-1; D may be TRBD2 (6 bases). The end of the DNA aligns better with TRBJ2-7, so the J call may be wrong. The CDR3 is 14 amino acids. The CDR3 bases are TGTGCCAGCAGTTTTGCGACTAGTTCAAACGAGCAGTACTTC. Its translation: CASSFATSSNEQYF.

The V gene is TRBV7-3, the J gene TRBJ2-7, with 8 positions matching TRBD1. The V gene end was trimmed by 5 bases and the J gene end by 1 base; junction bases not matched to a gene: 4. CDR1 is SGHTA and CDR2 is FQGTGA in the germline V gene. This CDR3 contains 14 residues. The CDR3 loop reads CASSPGTGSYEQYF. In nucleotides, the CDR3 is TGTGCCAGCAGCCCAGGGACAGGATCCTACGAGCAGTACTTC.